The rows below give T cell receptor beta chains drawn from one sample of a study of blood T cell repertoires in COVID-19. Profiling relied on immunoSEQ multiplex PCR, and the TCRdb table lists in-frame clones only, not all of them. The sample yields 400,000 to 500,000 clones, 88% seen once. Material for sequencing was PBMCs or T cells enriched from blood (not recorded which). The receptors originated from a woman in her thirties or forties who had recovered from COVID-19. CDR3s include the opening cysteine and the closing phenylalanine or tryptophan. D genes are given only for firm matches. Clone sizes are given selectively: once, few, many, or a class where the clone is expanded.

j_call | v_call | clone_size | d_call | cdr3_nt | cdr3_aa
TRBJ2-1 | TRBV7-2 | . | TRBD2 | TGTGCCAGCAGCCCTAGCGGGAGGACCTACAATGAGCAGTTCTTC | CASSPSGRTYNEQFF
TRBJ2-7 | TRBV5-1 | . | . | TGCGCCAGCAGCTTGGAGGCAGGGAATCCCGCAATTTACGAGCAGTACTTC | CASSLEAGNPAIYEQYF
TRBJ2-2 | TRBV4-1 | once | TRBD2 | TGCGCCAGCAGCCCACTAGCGGGAGAAAGGACCGGGGAGCTGTTTTTT | CASSPLAGERTGELFF
TRBJ2-3 | TRBV10-2 | few | . | TGCGCCAGCAGCGTCACGGGGGATACGCAGTATTTT | CASSVTGDTQYF
TRBJ1-1 | TRBV7-8 | . | TRBD1 | TGTGCCAGCAGCCTAACAGGGGGGGACACTGAAGCTTTCTTT | CASSLTGGDTEAFF
TRBJ1-3 | TRBV7-2 | . | . | TGTGCCAGCAGCTTTCTTCAGTACTCTGGAAACACCATATATTTT | CASSFLQYSGNTIYF
TRBJ2-3 | TRBV12-5 | . | TRBD2 | TGTGCTAGTGGTAAGCGGGAGGGGACAGATACGCAGTATTTT | CASGKREGTDTQYF
TRBJ1-2 | TRBV6-4 | . | TRBD1 | TGTGCCAGCAGCCCGGGACAGGGGACTGCTAACTATGGCTACACCTTC | CASSPGQGTANYGYTF
TRBJ2-1 | TRBV25-1 | . | . | TGTGCCAGCAGTGAATTGAGGAACCTATACAATGAGCAGTTCTTC | CASSELRNLYNEQFF
TRBJ2-4 | TRBV4-1 | . | TRBD1 | TGCGCCAGCAGCCAAGTAGGACAGGGCAGCAAAAACATTCAGTACTTC | CASSQVGQGSKNIQYF
TRBJ1-2 | TRBV24-1 | . | . | TGTGCCACCAGTGACACTAACTATGGCTACACCTTC | CATSDTNYGYTF
TRBJ2-3 | TRBV24-1 | once | TRBD1 | TGTGCCACCAGTGAATCGACAGGGGGCCGTAACACAGATACGCAGTATTTT | CATSESTGGRNTDTQYF
TRBJ1-5 | TRBV21-1 | . | . | TGTGCCAGCAGCAATATAGGAGGGGTGAGCAATCAGCCCCAGCATTTT | CASSNIGGVSNQPQHF
TRBJ2-7 | TRBV27 | once | . | TGTGCCAGCAGTTTAAGTCCAGGGTGGTACGAGCAGTACTTC | CASSLSPGWYEQYF
TRBJ1-6 | TRBV19 | . | . | TGTGCCAGTAGTCCACGGGGGGATACCTTTAATTCACCCCTCCACTTT | CASSPRGDTFNSPLHF
TRBJ1-2 | TRBV25-1 | once | . | TGTGCCAGCAGTGAATATACAGGTTTCTATGGCTACACCTTC | CASSEYTGFYGYTF
TRBJ2-7 | TRBV15 | . | . | TGTGCCACCAGCAGAGGCGGGACAGCCGACTACGAGCAGTACTTC | CATSRGGTADYEQYF
TRBJ2-5 | TRBV15 | . | . | TGTGCCACCAGCAGAGATTATGAGGCCGGATTGGTCCAAGAGACCCAGTACTTC | CATSRDYEAGLVQETQYF
TRBJ2-5 | TRBV7-8 | . | TRBD2 | TGTGCCAGCAGCCCGCGACTAGCGGGGGACCAAGAGACCCAGTACTTC | CASSPRLAGDQETQYF
TRBJ2-2 | TRBV9 | . | TRBD1 | TGTGCCAGCAGCGCCCGGGACAGGGGTCTCACCGGGGAGCTGTTTTTT | CASSARDRGLTGELFF
TRBJ1-3 | TRBV27 | . | TRBD1 | TGTGCCAGCAGACCGACAGGGTTTGCTGGAAACACCATATATTTT | CASRPTGFAGNTIYF
TRBJ2-1 | TRBV29-1 | . | . | TGCAGCGTGTACTCCCCAGCGGGTATCTCCTACAATGAGCAGTTCTTC | CSVYSPAGISYNEQFF
TRBJ1-3 | TRBV30 | . | . | TGTGCCTGTAGGGGGATGTCTGGAAACACCATATATTTT | CACRGMSGNTIYF
TRBJ1-5 | TRBV15 | . | . | TGTGCCACCAGCAGAACGCCGGACAGAAGCAATCAGCCCCAGCATTTT | CATSRTPDRSNQPQHF
TRBJ2-7 | TRBV18 | . | . | TGTGCCAGCTCACCAGGGAGTCCCTACCTAGAACCTTTCTACGAGCAGTACTTC | CASSPGSPYLEPFYEQYF
TRBJ2-7 | TRBV3-1/TRBV3-2 | . | . | TGTGCCAGCCTAGGACGGGGGACGTACGAGCAGTACTTC | CASLGRGTYEQYF
TRBJ1-5 | TRBV5-5 | . | . | TGTGCCAGCAGCTTTGACTCGGGGGGCTGGCAGCCCCAGCATTTT | CASSFDSGGWQPQHF
TRBJ2-3 | TRBV7-6 | . | . | TGTGCCAGCAGCTTAGTAGCGGTTGCCTCCGCAGATACGCAGTATTTT | CASSLVAVASADTQYF
TRBJ2-5 | TRBV2 | once | TRBD2 | TGTGCCAGCAGTGTCCGTCTAGCGGGAGGCTTGGCGGCGGAGACCCAGTACTTC | CASSVRLAGGLAAETQYF
TRBJ1-6 | TRBV28 | few | TRBD1 | TGTGCCAGCAGCTCGGGACAGGGTCGGAATTCACCCCTCCACTTT | CASSSGQGRNSPLHF
TRBJ2-7 | TRBV15 | . | . | TGTGCCACCAGCAGAGATGGAGGCGATCACTACGAGCAGTACTTC | CATSRDGGDHYEQYF
TRBJ2-1 | TRBV9 | . | TRBD2 | TGTGCCAGCAGCGTCCAATCTAGCGGGAGGTGGTACAATGAGCAGTTCTTC | CASSVQSSGRWYNEQFF
TRBJ2-1 | TRBV12-3/TRBV12-4 | . | . | TGTGCCAGCAGTTTACGGAATGAGCAGTTCTTC | CASSLRNEQFF
TRBJ1-4 | TRBV18 | few | . | TGTGCCAGCTCACCTGGGCGGGCTAATGAAAAACTGTTTTTT | CASSPGRANEKLFF
TRBJ2-7 | TRBV7-2 | . | . | TGTGCCAGCAGCTTAGAGCTGAGGAGCTCCTACGAGCAGTACTTC | CASSLELRSSYEQYF